This T cell receptor (beta chain) originates from a study of neoadjuvant nivolumab and ipilimumab in lung cancer. Study-wide results and caveats: Resected-tumor TCR richness correlated positively with pretherapy blood richness. Pathologic regression was not significantly tied to TCR clonality. Compared with tumor-adjacent uninvolved lung, resected tumors showed greater richness and clonality. Only two of four nivolumab-treated tumors gained richness and clonality by surgery.

The method was immunoSEQ multiplex PCR; TCRdb's version includes in-frame clones alone and lacks a portion of them. The sample includes about 27,000 clones, about three quarters of them seen just once. CDR3 size: 16 residues. CDR1 is SGHVS, CDR2 FQNEAQ, per germline. V lost 1 base to trimming and J lost 0 bases, with 9 bases between them. Comment on this clone: Its antigen is as yet unknown.

The chain carries TRBV7-8 and TRBJ2-2; no reliable D call. The TCR comes from an adult with non-small cell lung cancer. The sample consisted of tumor tissue, taken after neoadjuvant nivolumab, alone or with ipilimumab, at or shortly before surgery. Written as DNA, the CDR3 is TGTGCCAGCAGCTTAGTATGGTACGCGAACACCGGGGAGCTGTTTTTT. As protein: CASSLVWYANTGELFF.